The 25 T cell receptor beta chains below come from one sample, sequenced in a study of blood T cell repertoires in COVID-19. TCRdb's table, derived via immunoSEQ multiplex PCR, lists solely in-frame clones and lacks some. The sample records about 50,000 clones, roughly 91% being singletons. The sequencing sample was made of peripheral blood. The receptors shown here come from a man between 45 and 60 years old with active COVID-19.

CDR3 DNA: TGTGCTAGTGGCCTCACGGGGAGGAACACCATATATTTT. This gives the protein CASGLTGRNTIYF. This rearrangement joins TRBV12-5 to TRBJ1-3; D unclear. Germline CDR1 reads LGHNT; CDR2 reads FRNRAP. The CDR3 extends over 13 amino acids. V was cut by 6 bases and J by 7 bases, with 13 bases left in between.

The chain is built from TRBV7-2 and TRBJ2-5, with 12 bases identical to TRBD2. Unmatched junction bases numbered 10, after V lost 7 bases and J lost 4 bases. The CDR3 has 16 amino acids. Germline CDR1 reads SGHTA; CDR2 reads FQGNSA. Here the CDR3 DNA reads TGTGCCAGCAACAGTAGGACTAGCGGGGTTTTAGAGACCCAGTACTTC. Its protein is CASNSRTSGVLETQYF. The full variable domain, with the rest looked up from reference TRBV7-2 and TRBJ2-5, is GAGVSQSPSNKVTEKGKDVELRCDPISGHTALYWYRQSLGQGLEFLIYFQGNSAPDKSGLPSDRFSAERTGGSVSTLTIQRTQQEDSAVYLCASNSRTSGVLETQYFGPGTRLLVL.

The rearrangement uses TRBV9 and TRBJ2-1; perhaps TRBD1 as D (6 bases). V was shortened by 3 bases and J by 9 bases, with 22 bases between the two germline ends. The CDR3 consists of 16 residues. The germline gives CDR1 SGDLS, CDR2 YYNGEE. As DNA, the CDR3 is TGTGCCAGCAGCGATAACCGACAGGCCCCATTTCCTGAGCAGTTCTTC. It translates to CASSDNRQAPFPEQFF.

The chain is built from TRBV5-1 and TRBJ1-2; TRBD1 is a possible D gene (5 bases). The CDR3 contains 15 residues. Germline-derived CDR1 and CDR2 are SGHRS and YFSETQ. V was pared by 0 bases and J by 6 bases, with 15 bases between. Here the CDR3 DNA reads TGCGCCAGCAGCTTGGAAGGCAGGGTACCTGATGGCTACACCTTC. Its translation: CASSLEGRVPDGYTF. Using reference TRBV5-1 and TRBJ1-2 for the parts outside the CDR3, the full variable domain is KAGVTQTPRYLIKTRGQQVTLSCSPISGHRSVSWYQQTPGQGLQFLFEYFSETQRNKGNFPGRFSGRQFSNSRSEMNVSTLELGDSALYLCASSLEGRVPDGYTFGSGTRLTVV.

The gene calls are TRBV6-1 and TRBJ2-7; 9 nucleotides align to TRBD2. The CDR3 runs 15 residues. V lost 1 base to trimming and J lost 3 bases; unmatched junction nucleotides: 4. From germline, CDR1 is MNHNS and CDR2 SASEGT. This chain's CDR3 is CASSEVAGDYYEQYF. CDR3 DNA: TGTGCCAGCAGTGAAGTAGCGGGAGATTACTACGAGCAGTACTTC.

The chain uses TRBV21-1 and TRBJ2-5; whether TRBD2, the table's D call, matches the DNA was not checked. TRBV21-1 corresponds to a pseudogene. This CDR3 contains 15 residues. The CDR3 region is CASNSRGVPQETQYF. The CDR3 DNA reads TGTGCCAGCAACTCAAGAGGAGTGCCGCAAGAGACCCAGTACTTC.

The chain recombines TRBV30 with TRBJ2-5; D possibly corresponds to TRBD1 (5 bases). This CDR3 region has 13 residues. V lost 2 bases and J 2 bases, leaving 9 bases between the germline ends. CDR1 GTSNPN and CDR2 SVGIG come from the germline V gene (reference sequence). The CDR3 DNA sequence: TGTGCCTGGAGTCGACAGAAACAAGAGACCCAGTACTTC. It encodes CAWSRQKQETQYF.

The rearrangement joins TRBV7-9 to TRBJ2-1; D is uncertain. This CDR3 has 12 residues. The V gene's germline CDR1 is SEHNR and CDR2 FQNEAQ (reference sequence). With 5 bases removed from V and 8 bases from J, the gap between germline ends came to 10 bases. CDR3 sequence: CASSATYDEQFF. The CDR3 nucleotides are TGTGCCAGCAGCGCAACTTACGATGAGCAGTTCTTC.

This clone was detected only a few times. The chain combines TRBV2 with TRBJ1-2, with D possibly being TRBD1 (5 bases). The CDR3 contains 16 residues. The V end lost 5 bases, the J end lost 0 bases, and 16 bases lay between the germline ends. Germline-derived CDR1 and CDR2 are SNHLY and FYNNEI. The CDR3 coding sequence is TGTGCCAGCAGTAACCTGGACAATCTCTCTAACTATGGCTACACCTTC. Its protein product is CASSNLDNLSNYGYTF.

This sequence joins TRBV28 and TRBJ1-3; TRBD1 matches 11 bases. Germline V gene lookup returns CDR1 MDHEN and CDR2 SYDVKM. V dropped 5 bases and J dropped 9; count of bases not matched to a gene: 12. This CDR3 spans 16 amino acids. Here the CDR3 reads CASSPPGQGAIGTIYF. DNA for the CDR3: TGTGCCAGCAGTCCACCCGGACAGGGGGCGATTGGCACCATATATTTT.

This rearrangement joins TRBV21-1 to TRBJ1-1; the D call in the table, TRBD1, was not verified against the DNA. TRBV21-1 is marked as a pseudogene. This CDR3 is 18 amino acids long. The CDR3 DNA follows: TGTGCCAGCAGCAAAGCGCGGAGGACAGGGGCTACGAACACTGAAGCTTTCTTT. Protein: CASSKARRTGATNTEAFF.

The CDR3 bases are TGTGCCAGCAGCTTAGCGCAGGAAAAACTGTTTTTT. Its translation: CASSLAQEKLFF. This chain connects TRBV7-2 to TRBJ1-4; D gene uncertain. The CDR3 runs 12 residues. V was pared by 0 bases and J by 8 bases, with 4 bases between. The germline V gene encodes CDR1 SGHTA and CDR2 FQGNSA. The full variable domain, rest sourced from reference TRBV7-2 and TRBJ1-4, is GAGVSQSPSNKVTEKGKDVELRCDPISGHTALYWYRQSLGQGLEFLIYFQGNSAPDKSGLPSDRFSAERTGGSVSTLTIQRTQQEDSAVYLCASSLAQEKLFFGSGTQLSVL.

The chain's CDR3 is CASSWTGANTGELFF. DNA of the CDR3: TGTGCCAGTAGTTGGACAGGGGCGAACACCGGGGAGCTGTTTTTT. V is TRBV19 and J is TRBJ2-2; 9 positions agree with TRBD1. Per germline, CDR1 LNHDA and CDR2 SQIVND (reference sequence). The V segment lost 5 bases and the J segment 0 bases; nucleotides outside the gene matches: 1. The CDR3 spans 15 residues. Together with reference TRBV19 and TRBJ2-2, the CDR3 gives the full variable domain: DGGITQSPKYLFRKEGQNVTLSCEQNLNHDAMYWYRQDPGQGLRLIYYSQIVNDFQKGDIAEGYSVSREKKESFPLTVTSAQKNPTAFYLCASSWTGANTGELFFGEGSRLTVL.

CDR3 nucleotides: TGTGCCAGCAGCGACTACAGGGTTGAGCAGTTCTTC. Its translation is CASSDYRVEQFF. The chain employs TRBV5-6 and TRBJ2-1, with D tentatively TRBD1 (6 bases). Germline loops: CDR1 SGHDT, CDR2 YYEEEE. This CDR3 has 12 amino acids. V lost 4 bases, J lost 9 bases, and 11 bases lay in between.

CDR3 nucleotides: TGTGCCAGCAAATATGGGACAGGGACAGATACGCAGTATTTT. Residues: CASKYGTGTDTQYF. This rearrangement joins TRBV7-2 to TRBJ2-3; TRBD1 matches 9 bases. Germline CDR1 reads SGHTA; CDR2 reads FQGNSA. V was clipped by 7 bases and J by 3 bases; unmatched bases: 5. The CDR3 sequence is 14 residues long.

This clone was seen a single time. The V gene is TRBV11-2, the J gene TRBJ1-3; TRBD1 matches at 7 bases. Germline V gene sequence: CDR1 SGHAT, CDR2 FQNNGV. Trimming cost V 4 bases and J 2 bases; bases outside gene matches: 8. This CDR3 is 16 amino acids long. CDR3 residues: CASSSTGTAAGNTIYF. CDR3 coding DNA: TGTGCCAGCAGCTCGACCGGGACAGCAGCTGGAAACACCATATATTTT.

The J gene is TRBJ2-3, the V gene TRBV5-1, with 7 positions matching TRBD1. The germline CDR1 and CDR2 sequences are SGHRS and YFSETQ. The V segment lost 3 bases and the J segment 5 bases; nucleotides outside the gene matches: 12. This CDR3 spans 16 amino acids. The CDR3 region is CASSSSRTGRGDTQYF. The CDR3 DNA sequence: TGCGCCAGCAGCTCATCCCGGACAGGACGAGGAGATACGCAGTATTTT.

This clone came up a few times. This chain joins TRBV19 and TRBJ1-2; 9 bases line up with TRBD1. The CDR3 is made up of 16 amino acids. V lost 4 bases, J lost 8 bases, and 14 bases stayed unmatched. Germline CDR1 reads LNHDA; CDR2 reads SQIVND (reference sequence). The CDR3 DNA is TGTGCCAGTAGTAACCGCGGACAGGGGTACGCAGGGGGCTACACCTTC. As protein: CASSNRGQGYAGGYTF. Full variable domain (missing parts from reference TRBV19 and TRBJ1-2): DGGITQSPKYLFRKEGQNVTLSCEQNLNHDAMYWYRQDPGQGLRLIYYSQIVNDFQKGDIAEGYSVSREKKESFPLTVTSAQKNPTAFYLCASSNRGQGYAGGYTFGSGTRLTVV.

V gene TRBV7-2 combines with J gene TRBJ2-1, with TRBD2 identical over 8 bases. CDR1 is SGHTA, CDR2 FQGNSA, per germline. Unmatched junction bases numbered 10, after V lost 6 bases and J lost 12 bases. The CDR3 has 13 amino acids. Here the CDR3 DNA reads TGTGCCAGCAGTCAAACGGGGGGGAGTAGGCAGTTCTTC. Protein sequence: CASSQTGGSRQFF.

The rearrangement joins TRBV7-8 to TRBJ2-1, with 11 bases aligning to TRBD2. The CDR3 extends over 17 amino acids. With V trimmed by 8 bases and J by 7 bases, 16 bases remained unmatched. Germline loops: CDR1 SGHVS, CDR2 FQNEAQ. DNA of the CDR3: TGTGCCAGCGGCCCGCGCATGCCTAGCGGGGGGTTAAATGAGCAGTTCTTC. It encodes CASGPRMPSGGLNEQFF.

V gene TRBV11-2 combines with J gene TRBJ2-2; weak D call: TRBD2 (6 bases). Trimming cost V 3 bases and J 0 bases, with 11 bases left between them. Per the germline V gene, CDR1 is SGHAT and CDR2 is FQNNGV. The CDR3 runs to 16 residues. The CDR3 loop reads CASSFDRGTNTGELFF. Here the CDR3 DNA reads TGTGCCAGCAGCTTTGATCGGGGGACGAACACCGGGGAGCTGTTTTTT. Complete variable domain (other parts from reference TRBV11-2 and TRBJ2-2): EAGVAQSPRYKIIEKRQSVAFWCNPISGHATLYWYQQILGQGPKLLIQFQNNGVVDDSQLPKDRFSAERLKGVDSTLKIQPAKLEDSAVYLCASSFDRGTNTGELFFGEGSRLTVL.

Concerning this clone: Mismatch with germline at one junction end may stem from a read error. The rearrangement joins TRBV4-1 to TRBJ2-3; the match to TRBD1 covers 8 bases. Looked up from germline, CDR1 is MGHRA and CDR2 is YSYEKL. CDR3 length equals 17 residues. Here the CDR3 reads CASSQDRGPGRTDTQYF. The DNA of the CDR3 is TGCGCCAGCAGCCAAGACAGGGGGCCCGGCCGCACGGATACGCAGTATTTT.

The rearrangement joins TRBV18 to TRBJ2-3, with D tentatively TRBD1 (5 bases). The CDR3 extends over 13 amino acids. Trimming stripped 6 bases from V and 6 bases from J, with 13 bases between. Germline CDR1 is KGHSH and CDR2 is LQKENI. CDR3 region: CASSLNNRDTQYF. The CDR3 DNA reads as TGTGCCAGCTCTTTGAACAACAGGGATACGCAGTATTTT.

The chain combines TRBV7-9 with TRBJ2-7; no reliable D call. CDR1 and CDR2 (germline): SEHNR, FQNEAQ (reference sequence). The CDR3 is made up of 12 amino acids. The V gene lost 1 base and the J gene lost 7 bases, with 8 bases spanning the gap. Here the CDR3 DNA reads TGTGCCAGCAGCTTAGGCCCAGTAGAGCAGTACTTC. This encodes CASSLGPVEQYF.

CDR3 nucleotide sequence: TGTGCCAGCAGCTCAAGTCGACAGGGAAATTCCTACAATGAGCAGTTCTTC. Its protein product is CASSSSRQGNSYNEQFF. V and J are TRBV7-9 and TRBJ2-1; 7 nucleotides agree with TRBD1. The length of the CDR3 is 17 residues. The germline V gene has CDR1 SEHNR and CDR2 FQNEAQ (reference sequence). The ends lost 4 bases at V and 1 base at J; junction bases unmatched: 10. The whole variable domain, filled in from reference TRBV7-9 and TRBJ2-1, reads DTGVSQNPRHKITKRGQNVTFRCDPISEHNRLYWYRQTLGQGPEFLTYFQNEAQLEKSRLLSDRFSAERPKGSFSTLEIQRTEQGDSAMYLCASSSSRQGNSYNEQFFGPGTRLTVL.